The 5 T cell receptor beta chains listed next were all sequenced from one sample in a study of Ad26.COV2.S vaccination and SARS-CoV-2 variants (dated by TCRdb to the early 2020s). The sample's treatment or condition label, decoded: some 19 received Ad26.COV2.S at low or high dose, single or two shots; 5 received placebo; per-sample allocation not given. Repertoires of vaccine and placebo recipients were sequenced from samples collected on day 63 after the first injection. Library construction relied on the immunoSEQ multiplex PCR assay. The clones in this table, taken by TCRdb from immuneACCESS, are in-frame only. Not every clone is retained; where verified, under half of the shortfall comes from an unresolved V gene, and the cause of the rest is unknown. In this sample the table shows about 440,000 clones, around 90% of which occur a single time. The top ten hold 13% of the sample. The sequenced sample was peripheral blood, obtained in a trial of Ad26.COV2.S vaccine versus placebo. These receptors all stem from a person between 18 and 65 years old who received the Ad26.COV2.S COVID-19 vaccine or a placebo.

This clone was recorded only once. The chain has TRBV19 and TRBJ2-3; 7 positions agree with TRBD1. With V trimmed by 0 bases and J by 4 bases, 22 bases remained unmatched. Germline assignment: CDR1 LNHDA and CDR2 SQIVND (reference sequence). This CDR3 contains 21 residues. DNA for the CDR3: TGTGCCAGTAGTATAGATCAGGGACAGATTGGGACCCGTCGCATGCCAGATACGCAGTATTTT. Translation: CASSIDQGQIGTRRMPDTQYF.

This chain joins TRBV11-2 and TRBJ2-5; D is possibly TRBD1 or TRBD2 (6 bases each). The CDR3 contains 15 residues. Trimming removed 6 bases from V and 4 bases from J, with 18 bases in between. The germline V gene encodes CDR1 SGHAT and CDR2 FQNNGV. The CDR3 region is CASRPLGGGGETQYF. The CDR3 coding sequence is TGTGCCAGCAGACCCCTCGGAGGGGGAGGAGAGACCCAGTACTTC.

The CDR3 protein is CASTTLGSTDTQYF. The CDR3 bases are TGTGCCAGTACGACTCTAGGTAGCACAGATACGCAGTATTTT. This chain links TRBV19 with TRBJ2-3; D is ambiguous. Germline V CDR1 and CDR2: LNHDA, SQIVND (reference sequence). V was pared by 7 bases and J by 0 bases, with 11 bases between. The CDR3 loop spans 14 amino acids.

In DNA, the CDR3 is TGTGCCAGCAGTTTAGGCCCCAAGGCCGAGCAGTACTTC. It is translated as CASSLGPKAEQYF. The chain employs TRBV28 and TRBJ2-7, with D uncertain. Trimming removed 2 bases at V and 6 bases at J, with 11 bases between. Germline V gene lookup returns CDR1 MDHEN and CDR2 SYDVKM. The CDR3 runs 13 residues.

A few counts support this clone. The chain carries TRBV5-1 and TRBJ1-6, with no clear D. V was shortened by 9 bases and J by 7 bases, with 32 bases between the two germline ends. The CDR3 covers 19 residues. Germline CDR1 SGHRS, CDR2 YFSETQ. CDR3: CANHGPPLPAFLLNSPLHF. In DNA, the CDR3 is TGCGCCAACCACGGCCCCCCTCTCCCCGCGTTTCTCTTAAATTCACCCCTCCACTTT.